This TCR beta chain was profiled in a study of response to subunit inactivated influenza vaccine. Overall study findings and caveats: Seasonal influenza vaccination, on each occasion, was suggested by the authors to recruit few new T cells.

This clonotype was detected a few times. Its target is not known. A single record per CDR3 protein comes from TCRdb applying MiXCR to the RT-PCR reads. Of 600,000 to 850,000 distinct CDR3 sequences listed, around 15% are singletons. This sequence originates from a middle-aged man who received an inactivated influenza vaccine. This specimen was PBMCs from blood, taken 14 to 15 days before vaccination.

The CDR3 loop reads CASSLDGGVNQPQHF. Written as DNA, the CDR3 is TGCGCCAGCAGCTTGGACGGGGGCGTGAATCAGCCCCAGCATTTT. This chain links TRBV5-1 with TRBJ1-5; D is perhaps TRBD1 (6 bases). The CDR3 is made up of 15 amino acids. V was pared by 0 bases and J by 4 bases, with 11 bases between. Germline CDR1 is SGHRS and CDR2 is YFSETQ.